This T cell receptor (beta chain) was observed in a study of cytomegalovirus exposure and HLA in healthy donors. The CDR3 length is 13 residues. Germline V gives CDR1 SSHAT, CDR2 FNYEAQ (reference sequence). The V gene end was trimmed by 5 bases and the J gene end by 3 bases; junction bases not matched to a gene: 3. PCR employed 60 Vbeta and 13 Jbeta primers. TCRdb keeps only in-frame clones here, not all; method: immunoSEQ multiplex PCR. The table includes 150,000 to 180,000 clones, more than 75% detected once. The chain employs TRBV7-7 and TRBJ1-1; 7 bases align to TRBD1. The receptor was derived from a man aged 25-45 years in good health and CMV-seropositive. The specimen was PBMCs. CDR3 nucleotides: TGTGCCAGCAGCCAAGACAGGGACACTGAAGCTTTCTTT. It specifies CASSQDRDTEAFF.